This T cell receptor beta chain is from a study of blood T cell repertoires in COVID-19. Study background: Collection of acute and convalescent COVID-19 samples took place in the United States, Italy and Spain. Sources were T cells, B-cell-depleted T cells, or PBMCs; the material itself was cDNA or gDNA.

This clone appeared once. Per the original methods: Researchers report that nucleated cell counts were estimated from reference gene primer amplification. The data were produced by immunoSEQ multiplex PCR, yet TCRdb's version contains in-frame clones alone and is incomplete. V, J and clone size were drawn from that table, and D and trimming were deduced from the DNA. The data hold fewer than 100,000 clones, with approximately 89% observed a single time. CDR1 and CDR2 (germline): LGHDT, YNNKEL (reference sequence). The CDR3 loop spans 14 amino acids. V was clipped by 10 bases and J by 2 bases; unmatched bases: 11.

What was sequenced was peripheral blood. This chain joins TRBV3-1 (or the pseudogene TRBV3-2) and TRBJ2-7; TRBD1 matches 7 bases. The sequence was collected from a man aged 50-59 years with acute or convalescent COVID-19. CDR3: CATSPGQGAYEQYF. The CDR3 DNA is TGTGCCACCTCGCCCGGGCAGGGGGCCTACGAGCAGTACTTC.